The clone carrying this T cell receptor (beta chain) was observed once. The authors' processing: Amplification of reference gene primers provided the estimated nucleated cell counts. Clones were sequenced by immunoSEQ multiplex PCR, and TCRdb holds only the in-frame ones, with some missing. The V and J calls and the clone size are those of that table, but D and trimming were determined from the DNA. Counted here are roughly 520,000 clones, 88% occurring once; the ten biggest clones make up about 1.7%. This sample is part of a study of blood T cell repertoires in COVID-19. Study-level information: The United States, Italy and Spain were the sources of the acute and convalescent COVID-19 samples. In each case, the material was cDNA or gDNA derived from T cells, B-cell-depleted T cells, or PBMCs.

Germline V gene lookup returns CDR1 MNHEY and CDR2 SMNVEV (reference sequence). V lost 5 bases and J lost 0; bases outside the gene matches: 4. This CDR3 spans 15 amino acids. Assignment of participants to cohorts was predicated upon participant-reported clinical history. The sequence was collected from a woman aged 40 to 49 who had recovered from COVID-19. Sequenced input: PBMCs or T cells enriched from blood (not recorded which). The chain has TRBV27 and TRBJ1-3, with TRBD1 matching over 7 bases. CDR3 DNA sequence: TGTGCCAGCAGTCCACGGACAGGCTCTGGAAACACCATATATTTT. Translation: CASSPRTGSGNTIYF.